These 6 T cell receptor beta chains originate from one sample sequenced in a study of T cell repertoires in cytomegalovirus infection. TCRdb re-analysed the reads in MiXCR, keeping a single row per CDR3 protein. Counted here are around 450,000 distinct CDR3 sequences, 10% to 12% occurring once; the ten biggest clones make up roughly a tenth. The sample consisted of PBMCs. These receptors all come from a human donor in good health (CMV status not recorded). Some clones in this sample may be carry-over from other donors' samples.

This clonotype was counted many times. DNA for the CDR3: TGTGCCAGCAGCTTGGGGTCCCGACAGAACTATGGCTACACCTTC. Residues: CASSLGSRQNYGYTF. This sequence joins TRBV5-6 and TRBJ1-2, with D possibly being TRBD1 (5 bases). Between the trimmed V and J ends, which lost 0 bases and 2 bases, there was a span of 11 bases. Germline CDR1 SGHDT, CDR2 YYEEEE. This CDR3 is 15 amino acids long.

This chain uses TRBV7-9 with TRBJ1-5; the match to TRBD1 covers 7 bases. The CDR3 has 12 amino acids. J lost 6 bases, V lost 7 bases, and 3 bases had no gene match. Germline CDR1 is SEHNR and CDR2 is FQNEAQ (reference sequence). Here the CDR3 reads CASTQGGQPQHF. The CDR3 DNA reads TGTGCCAGCACCCAGGGGGGTCAGCCCCAGCATTTT. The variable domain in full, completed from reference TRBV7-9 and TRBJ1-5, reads DTGVSQNPRHKITKRGQNVTFRCDPISEHNRLYWYRQTLGQGPEFLTYFQNEAQLEKSRLLSDRFSAERPKGSFSTLEIQRTEQGDSAMYLCASTQGGQPQHFGDGTRLSIL.

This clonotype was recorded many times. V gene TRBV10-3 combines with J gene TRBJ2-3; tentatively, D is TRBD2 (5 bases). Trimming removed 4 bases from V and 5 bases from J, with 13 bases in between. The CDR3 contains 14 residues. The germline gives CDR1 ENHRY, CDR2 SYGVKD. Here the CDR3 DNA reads TGTGCCATCAGTGGGCTCGTCGAGGGAGATACGCAGTATTTT. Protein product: CAISGLVEGDTQYF.

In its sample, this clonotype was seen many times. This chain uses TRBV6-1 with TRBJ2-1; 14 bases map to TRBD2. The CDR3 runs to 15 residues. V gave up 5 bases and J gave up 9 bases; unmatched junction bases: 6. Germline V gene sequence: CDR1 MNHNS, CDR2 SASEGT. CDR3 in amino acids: CASSPGLAGATEQFF. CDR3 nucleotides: TGTGCCAGCAGTCCGGGACTAGCGGGAGCCACTGAGCAGTTCTTC.

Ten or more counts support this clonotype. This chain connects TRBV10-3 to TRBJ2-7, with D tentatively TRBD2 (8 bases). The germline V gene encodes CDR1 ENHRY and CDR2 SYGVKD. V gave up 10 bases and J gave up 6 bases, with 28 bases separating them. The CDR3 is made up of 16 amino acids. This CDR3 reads CATKGAAGALRVEQYF. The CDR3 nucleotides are TGTGCCACGAAGGGGGCAGCGGGGGCCCTCCGGGTCGAGCAGTACTTC.

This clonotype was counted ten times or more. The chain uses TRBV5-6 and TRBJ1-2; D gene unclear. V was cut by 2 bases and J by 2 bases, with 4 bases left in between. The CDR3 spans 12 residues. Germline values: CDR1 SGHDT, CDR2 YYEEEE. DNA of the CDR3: TGTGCCAGCAGCTTAGTAAACTATGGCTACACCTTC. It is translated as CASSLVNYGYTF.